A single sample is the source of the 21 T cell receptor beta chains below, sequenced in a study of metastatic and nonmetastatic thyroid tumors (dated by TCRdb to about 2020). Library prep was done by PCR. These reads were obtained on an Illumina HiSeq 4000. The public reads were reanalyzed by TCRdb: fastp trimming at Q25, MiXCR alignment, in-frame beta chains only. The sample data list approximately 17,000 clones, and roughly 26% of these were observed just once. Roughly 15% of the sample is in the top ten clones. No treatment had been received by any patient before thyroid surgery. Sequenced material: adjacent normal tissue. Receptor source: a female donor with papillary thyroid cancer or a benign thyroid nodule (not recorded which). Some clones in this sample may be carry-over from other donors' samples.

The sample holds a few counts of this clone. The genes are TRBV9 and TRBJ2-7; tentative D call: TRBD2 (5 bases). The germline V gene encodes CDR1 SGDLS and CDR2 YYNGEE. The length of the CDR3 is 13 residues. V was pared by 4 bases and J by 3 bases, with 11 bases between. The DNA of the CDR3 is TGTGCCAGCAGCAGCGGCGGATACTACGAGCAGTACTTC. Translation: CASSSGGYYEQYF. Supplemented by reference TRBV9 and TRBJ2-7, the full variable domain reads DSGVTQTPKHLITATGQRVTLRCSPRSGDLSVYWYQQSLDQGLQFLIQYYNGEERAKGNILERFSAQQFPDLHSELNLSSLELGDSALYFCASSSGGYYEQYFGPGTRLTVT.

This clone appeared a few times. The chain joins TRBV28 to TRBJ2-7; 8 bases align to TRBD1. The trim removed 4 bases at V and 4 bases at J, leaving 6 bases unmatched. CDR3 length: 14 amino acids. CDR1 is MDHEN, CDR2 SYDVKM, per germline. CDR3 sequence reads: CASSYPGQVYEQYF. The CDR3 coding sequence is TGTGCCAGCAGTTATCCGGGACAGGTTTACGAGCAGTACTTC.

This clone was counted between two and nine times. V gene TRBV6-1 combines with J gene TRBJ1-2; 8 bases align to TRBD1. Per the germline V gene, CDR1 is MNHNS and CDR2 is SASEGT. The junction had 3 bases not matched to a gene; V was cut back by 7 bases and J by 2 bases. The CDR3 loop spans 13 amino acids. CDR3 loop: CASTRQGNYGYTF. As DNA, the CDR3 is TGTGCCAGCACCCGACAGGGGAACTATGGCTACACCTTC.

This clone was seen once. The chain joins TRBV7-8 to TRBJ2-6; 10 nucleotides agree with TRBD1. The trim removed 2 bases at V and 0 bases at J, leaving 4 bases unmatched. The CDR3 is 18 residues long. Germline V gene lookup returns CDR1 SGHVS and CDR2 FQNEAQ. Here the CDR3 DNA reads TGTGCCAGCAGCTTATGGGACAGGGGAGCCTCTGGGGCCAACGTCCTGACTTTC. It yields the protein CASSLWDRGASGANVLTF.

This clone was counted ten times or more. The chain is built from TRBV2 and TRBJ1-1; D uncertain. Germline V gene sequence: CDR1 SNHLY, CDR2 FYNNEI. The CDR3 consists of 17 residues. V gave up 5 bases and J gave up 3 bases, with 22 bases separating them. The CDR3 loop is CASSLTREIGVYTEAFF. The CDR3 bases are TGTGCCAGCAGTTTAACTCGGGAAATTGGGGTGTACACTGAAGCTTTCTTT.

The genes are TRBV7-2 and TRBJ2-7, with D possibly being TRBD1 or TRBD2 (5 bases each). Germline V CDR1 and CDR2: SGHTA, FQGNSA. Trimming took off 6 bases at V and 4 bases at J, with 13 bases between the two ends. The CDR3 consists of 13 residues. The CDR3, as DNA: TGTGCCAGCAGTCCCGGGACCTCTTACGAGCAGTACTTC. It is translated as CASSPGTSYEQYF. The full variable domain, its missing parts supplied by reference TRBV7-2 and TRBJ2-7, is GAGVSQSPSNKVTEKGKDVELRCDPISGHTALYWYRQSLGQGLEFLIYFQGNSAPDKSGLPSDRFSAERTGGSVSTLTIQRTQQEDSAVYLCASSPGTSYEQYFGPGTRLTVT.

This chain joins TRBV11-3 and TRBJ1-4, with D maybe TRBD1 (5 bases). V dropped 4 bases and J dropped 5 bases, with 11 bases sitting between them. This CDR3 spans 14 amino acids. Germline V lookup: CDR1 SGHNT, CDR2 YENEEA. CDR3 loop: CASSSGRRNEKLFF. The DNA of the CDR3 is TGTGCCAGCAGCTCAGGGCGTCGAAATGAAAAACTGTTTTTT.

This clone was counted between two and nine times. The rearrangement joins TRBV19 to TRBJ2-7; 15 bases match TRBD2. After removal of 4 bases from V and 6 bases from J, the junction contained 10 bases not matched to a gene. Germline V lookup: CDR1 LNHDA, CDR2 SQIVND (reference sequence). The CDR3 loop spans 17 amino acids. CDR3 sequence: CASSTGPGLAGGGEQYF. The DNA for the CDR3 is TGTGCCAGTAGTACCGGACCGGGACTAGCGGGAGGAGGCGAGCAGTACTTC. Full variable domain (outside the CDR3, taken from reference TRBV19 and TRBJ2-7): DGGITQSPKYLFRKEGQNVTLSCEQNLNHDAMYWYRQDPGQGLRLIYYSQIVNDFQKGDIAEGYSVSREKKESFPLTVTSAQKNPTAFYLCASSTGPGLAGGGEQYFGPGTRLTVT.

This clone has only a few counts. The V and J genes are TRBV5-5 and TRBJ2-7; 7 positions match TRBD2. Trimming at V came to 0 bases and at J to 1 base, leaving 4 bases not matched to a gene. Looked up from germline, CDR1 is SGHKS and CDR2 is YYEKEE (reference sequence). The CDR3 spans 15 residues. The CDR3, as DNA: TGTGCCAGCAGCTTGGCTAGCGGCCTATCCTACGAGCAGTACTTC. Residues: CASSLASGLSYEQYF.

This clone was detected only once. V gene TRBV19 combines with J gene TRBJ2-5; either TRBD1 or TRBD2 may supply D (5 bases each). V lost 2 bases and J lost 5, with 18 bases in between. Germline assignment: CDR1 LNHDA and CDR2 SQIVND (reference sequence). CDR3 length equals 16 residues. For the CDR3, the DNA is TGTGCCAGTAGTATACTCTTTGGGACGGGGTTGGAGACCCAGTACTTC. Protein: CASSILFGTGLETQYF.

The chain has TRBV20-1 and TRBJ2-1; tentative D call: TRBD1 (5 bases). V was shortened by 3 bases and J by 15 bases, with 21 bases between the two germline ends. Looked up from germline, CDR1 is DFQATT and CDR2 is SNEGSKA (reference sequence). This CDR3 is 13 amino acids long. CDR3 sequence: CSASPPRTWLVFF. The CDR3 DNA follows: TGCAGTGCTAGCCCCCCGCGGACATGGTTGGTGTTCTTC.

The chain combines TRBV5-1 with TRBJ2-3; 9 nucleotides line up with TRBD1. The CDR3 extends over 16 amino acids. The germline V gene encodes CDR1 SGHRS and CDR2 YFSETQ. The V gene end was trimmed by 5 bases and the J gene end by 2 bases; junction bases not matched to a gene: 9. In DNA, the CDR3 is TGCGCCAGCAGAGAAACAGGGGGCGGATTCACAGATACGCAGTATTTT. Amino acid sequence: CASRETGGGFTDTQYF.

The chain is built from TRBV5-8 and TRBJ1-2; the D is unclear. Looked up from germline, CDR1 is SGHTS and CDR2 is YDEGEE. Trimming shortened V by 0 bases and J by 8 bases, and 11 bases separated the two germline ends. The CDR3 runs 13 residues. CDR3 DNA sequence: TGTGCCAGCAGCTTGGCCCGGGTCAGAGGCTACACCTTC. Residues: CASSLARVRGYTF.

V usage is TRBV9 and J usage is TRBJ2-3; 14 nucleotides align to TRBD2. Germline loops: CDR1 SGDLS, CDR2 YYNGEE. The CDR3 is made up of 18 amino acids. The V gene end was trimmed by 4 bases and the J gene end by 0 bases; junction bases not matched to a gene: 7. The DNA for the CDR3 is TGTGCCAGCAGCCCGGGGACTAGCGGGGGCCCTAGCACAGATACGCAGTATTTT. Encoded protein: CASSPGTSGGPSTDTQYF.

This clone was detected only a few times. The chain couples TRBV27 to TRBJ1-6; D may be TRBD1 (6 bases). The germline V gene has CDR1 MNHEY and CDR2 SMNVEV (reference sequence). The CDR3 consists of 15 residues. Trimming removed 5 bases at V and 4 bases at J, with 12 bases between. CDR3 nucleotides: TGTGCCAGCAGTGTTGGACAGTCATATAATTCACCCCTCCACTTT. Translation: CASSVGQSYNSPLHF.

There are many counts of this clone. The CDR3 protein is CASSFGGAMYEQYF. CDR3 bases: TGTGCCAGCAGCTTCGGGGGGGCCATGTACGAGCAGTACTTC. The V gene is TRBV7-8, the J gene TRBJ2-7; 8 bases map to TRBD2. Germline trimming cut 3 bases from V and 4 bases from J; bases unmatched to any gene: 5. The germline V gene encodes CDR1 SGHVS and CDR2 FQNEAQ. The CDR3 is 14 amino acids. Combining the CDR3 with reference TRBV7-8 and TRBJ2-7 gives the whole variable domain GAGVSQSPRYKVAKRGQDVALRCDPISGHVSLFWYQQALGQGPEFLTYFQNEAQLDKSGLPSDRFFAERPEGSVSTLKIQRTQQEDSAVYLCASSFGGAMYEQYFGPGTRLTVT.

The rearrangement links TRBV5-1 to TRBJ2-7; TRBD2 matches 7 bases. CDR3 length: 15 residues. Germline trimming cut 0 bases from V and 0 bases from J; bases unmatched to any gene: 3. Per the germline V gene, CDR1 is SGHRS and CDR2 is YFSETQ. The CDR3, as DNA: TGCGCCAGCAGCTTGGCCAGCGGGGACTCCTACGAGCAGTACTTC. Its protein product is CASSLASGDSYEQYF.

CDR3 in DNA: TGTGCCAGCAGTTACCCGGGACAGGCCTTAGGCGGGGGTCAGTACTTC. It specifies CASSYPGQALGGGQYF. The rearrangement links TRBV6-2 or TRBV6-3 to TRBJ2-7, with D possibly TRBD1 on 8 matching bases. CDR1 MNHEY and CDR2 SVGEGT come from the germline V gene. Trimming took off 2 bases at V and 10 bases at J, with 24 bases between the two ends. The CDR3 has 16 amino acids.

Judged by abundance, this clone is medium-sized. This same CDR3 is encoded by further DNA sequences in the sample. The V and J genes are TRBV19 and TRBJ1-1; TRBD1 matches at 7 bases. CDR1 is LNHDA, CDR2 SQIVND, per germline (reference sequence). The J segment lost 6 bases and the V segment lost 6 bases, leaving 13 bases of the junction unmatched. The CDR3 loop spans 15 amino acids. CDR3 nucleotide sequence: TGTGCCAGTAGAAAACAGGGGAATTTGGGCCCTGAAGCTTTCTTT. As protein: CASRKQGNLGPEAFF.

The V and J genes are TRBV2 and TRBJ1-2, with D unresolved. Between the trimmed V and J ends, which lost 4 bases and 7 bases, there was a span of 19 bases. The CDR3 is 15 residues long. CDR1 SNHLY and CDR2 FYNNEI come from the germline V gene. Written as DNA, the CDR3 is TGTGCCAGCAGTGGAAGCCTCGGCACGGAGGGTGGCTACACCTTC. Its protein product is CASSGSLGTEGGYTF.

This clone was counted a few times. The chain couples TRBV6-2 or TRBV6-3 to TRBJ1-2, with D unresolved. Germline CDR1 reads MNHEY; CDR2 reads SVGEGT. The CDR3 totals 13 residues. Trimming removed 2 bases at V and 8 bases at J, with 12 bases between. The CDR3 spells CASSYVREQGYTF. CDR3 nucleotides: TGTGCCAGCAGTTACGTGAGGGAGCAAGGCTACACCTTC.